This T cell receptor (beta chain) was identified during a study of beta chain features in type 1 diabetes. The length of the CDR3 is 16 residues. Trimming stripped 0 bases from V and 0 bases from J, with 8 bases between. Per germline, CDR1 LGHNA and CDR2 YNFKEQ. Every bit of the isolated RNA underwent reverse transcription, so sequencing read expressed TCRB transcripts. Generated by immunoSEQ multiplex PCR, the TCRdb table keeps only in-frame clones and is missing some. The table has around 300,000 clones, about 7.8% seen once. The sample taken for sequencing was central memory CD4+ T cells from blood. The source of this sequence is a young woman in good health. The V and J genes are TRBV4-2 and TRBJ2-2; D might be TRBD1 (5 bases). The CDR3 DNA is TGTGCCAGCAGCCAAGATGTCAGGGCGAACACCGGGGAGCTGTTTTTT. Amino acid sequence: CASSQDVRANTGELFF.